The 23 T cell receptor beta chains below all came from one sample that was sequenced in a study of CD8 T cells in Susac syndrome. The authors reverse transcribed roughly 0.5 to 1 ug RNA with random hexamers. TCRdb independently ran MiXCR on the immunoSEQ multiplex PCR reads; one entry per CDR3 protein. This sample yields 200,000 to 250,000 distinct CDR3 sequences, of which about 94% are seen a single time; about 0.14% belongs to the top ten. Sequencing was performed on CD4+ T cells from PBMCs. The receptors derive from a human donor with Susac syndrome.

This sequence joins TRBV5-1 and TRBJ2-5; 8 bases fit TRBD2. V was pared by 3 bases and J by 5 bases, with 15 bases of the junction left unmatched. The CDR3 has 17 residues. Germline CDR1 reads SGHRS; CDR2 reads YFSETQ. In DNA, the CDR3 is TGCGCCAGCAGCTCACCGGAGGTAGCGGGGAGTGGGGAGACCCAGTACTTC. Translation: CASSSPEVAGSGETQYF.

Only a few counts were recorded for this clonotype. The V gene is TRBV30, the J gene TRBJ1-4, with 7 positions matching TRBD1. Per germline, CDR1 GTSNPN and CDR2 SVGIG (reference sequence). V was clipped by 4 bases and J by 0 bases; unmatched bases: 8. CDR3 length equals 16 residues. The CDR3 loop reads CAWTGGRTATNEKLFF. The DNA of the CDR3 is TGTGCCTGGACAGGGGGTAGAACCGCAACTAATGAAAAACTGTTTTTT.

CDR3 coding DNA: TGTGCCAGCAGTTCTAGGAGCGGGGCAAGACTAAATAATTCACCCCTCCACTTT. Translation gives CASSSRSGARLNNSPLHF. The chain is built from TRBV12-3 or TRBV12-4 and TRBJ1-6, with D perhaps matching TRBD1 (5 bases). Trimming removed 4 bases from V and 5 bases from J, with 21 bases in between. The CDR3 sequence is 18 residues long.

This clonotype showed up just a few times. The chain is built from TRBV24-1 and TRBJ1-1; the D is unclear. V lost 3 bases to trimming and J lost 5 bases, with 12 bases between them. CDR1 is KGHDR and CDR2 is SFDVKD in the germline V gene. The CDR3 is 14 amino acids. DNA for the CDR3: TGTGCCACCAGTGATGCACGGATGGGAACTGAAGCTTTCTTT. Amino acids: CATSDARMGTEAFF.

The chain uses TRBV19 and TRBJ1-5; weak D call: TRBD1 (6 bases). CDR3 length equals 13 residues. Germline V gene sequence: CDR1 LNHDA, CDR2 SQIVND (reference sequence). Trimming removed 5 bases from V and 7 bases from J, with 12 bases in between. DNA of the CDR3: TGTGCCAGTAGTCGGGGGGGGCACCAGCCCCAGCATTTT. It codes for CASSRGGHQPQHF.

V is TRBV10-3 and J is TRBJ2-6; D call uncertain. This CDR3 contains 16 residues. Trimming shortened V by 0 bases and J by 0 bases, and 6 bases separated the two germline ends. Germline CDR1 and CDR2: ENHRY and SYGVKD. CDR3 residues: CAISESKISGANVLTF. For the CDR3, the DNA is TGTGCCATCAGTGAGTCCAAGATCTCTGGGGCCAACGTCCTGACTTTC.

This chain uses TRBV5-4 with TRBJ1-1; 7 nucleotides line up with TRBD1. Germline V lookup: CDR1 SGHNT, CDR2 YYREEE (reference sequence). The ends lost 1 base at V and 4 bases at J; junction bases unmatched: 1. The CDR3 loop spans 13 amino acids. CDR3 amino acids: CASSLNRGTEAFF. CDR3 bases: TGTGCCAGCAGCTTGAACAGGGGCACTGAAGCTTTCTTT.

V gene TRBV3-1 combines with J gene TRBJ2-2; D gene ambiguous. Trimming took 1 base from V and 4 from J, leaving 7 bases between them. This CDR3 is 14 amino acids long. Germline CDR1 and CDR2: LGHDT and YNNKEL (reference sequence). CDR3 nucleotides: TGTGCCAGCAGCCAAGTGCCCCGCACCGGGGAGCTGTTTTTT. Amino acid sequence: CASSQVPRTGELFF.

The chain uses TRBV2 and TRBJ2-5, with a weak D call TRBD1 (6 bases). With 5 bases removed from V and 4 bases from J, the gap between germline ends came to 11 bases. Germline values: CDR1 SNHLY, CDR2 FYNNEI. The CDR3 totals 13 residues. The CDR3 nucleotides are TGTGCCAGCAGTCAGGGACAACGAGAGACCCAGTACTTC. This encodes CASSQGQRETQYF.

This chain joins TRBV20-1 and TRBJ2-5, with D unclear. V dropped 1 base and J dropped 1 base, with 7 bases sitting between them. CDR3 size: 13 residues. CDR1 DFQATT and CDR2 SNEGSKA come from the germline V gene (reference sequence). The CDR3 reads CSARGPSQETQYF. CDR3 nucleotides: TGCAGTGCTAGAGGCCCTAGCCAAGAGACCCAGTACTTC.

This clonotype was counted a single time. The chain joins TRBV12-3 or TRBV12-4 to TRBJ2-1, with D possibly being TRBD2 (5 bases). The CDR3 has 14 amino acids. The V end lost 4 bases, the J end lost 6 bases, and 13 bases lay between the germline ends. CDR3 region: CASSSPGLGNEQFF. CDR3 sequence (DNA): TGTGCCAGCAGTTCCCCAGGACTGGGCAATGAGCAGTTCTTC.

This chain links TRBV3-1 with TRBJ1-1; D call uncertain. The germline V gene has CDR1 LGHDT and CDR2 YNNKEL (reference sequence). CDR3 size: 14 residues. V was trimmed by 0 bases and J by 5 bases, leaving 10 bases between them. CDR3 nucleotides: TGTGCCAGCAGCCAAGAAGCGGGGAGAACTGAAGCTTTCTTT. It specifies CASSQEAGRTEAFF.

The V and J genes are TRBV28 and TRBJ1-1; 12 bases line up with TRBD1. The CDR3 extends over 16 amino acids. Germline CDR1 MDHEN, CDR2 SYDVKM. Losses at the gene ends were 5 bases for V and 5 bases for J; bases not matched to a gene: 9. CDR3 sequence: CASSPPGTGGFTEAFF. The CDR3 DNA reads TGTGCCAGCAGTCCACCCGGGACAGGGGGCTTTACTGAAGCTTTCTTT.

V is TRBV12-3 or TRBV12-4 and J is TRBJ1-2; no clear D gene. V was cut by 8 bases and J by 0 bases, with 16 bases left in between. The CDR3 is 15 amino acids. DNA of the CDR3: TGTGCCAGCCTCTCGGCAGGCCTTACTAACTATGGCTACACCTTC. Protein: CASLSAGLTNYGYTF.

CDR3 sequence: CSASTTGDGYTF. The CDR3 DNA follows: TGCAGTGCTAGTACGACAGGGGATGGCTACACCTTC. The chain has TRBV20-1 and TRBJ1-2, with 8 bases identical to TRBD1. The CDR3 is 12 amino acids. J gave up 6 bases and V 3 bases, and 3 bases lay outside the gene matches. Germline V gives CDR1 DFQATT, CDR2 SNEGSKA (reference sequence).

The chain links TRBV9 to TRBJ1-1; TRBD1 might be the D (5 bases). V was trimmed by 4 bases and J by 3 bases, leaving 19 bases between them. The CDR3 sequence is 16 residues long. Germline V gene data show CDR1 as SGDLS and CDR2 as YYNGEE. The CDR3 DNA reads TGTGCCAGCAGCTTCCTCCCGGGGGGGAGAGACACTGAAGCTTTCTTT. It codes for CASSFLPGGRDTEAFF.

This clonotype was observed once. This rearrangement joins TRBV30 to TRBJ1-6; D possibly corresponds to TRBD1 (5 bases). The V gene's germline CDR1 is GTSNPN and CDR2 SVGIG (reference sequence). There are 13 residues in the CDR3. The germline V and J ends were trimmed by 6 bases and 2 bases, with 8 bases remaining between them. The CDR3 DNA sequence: TGTGCCTGCTGGACACCCTATAATTCACCCCTCCACTTT. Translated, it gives CACWTPYNSPLHF.

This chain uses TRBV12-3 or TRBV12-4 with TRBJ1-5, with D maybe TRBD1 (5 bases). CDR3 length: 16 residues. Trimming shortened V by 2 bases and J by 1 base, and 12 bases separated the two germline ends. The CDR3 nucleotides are TGTGCCAGCAGTTTAATGCAGGGAGGAAGCAATCAGCCCCAGCATTTT. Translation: CASSLMQGGSNQPQHF.

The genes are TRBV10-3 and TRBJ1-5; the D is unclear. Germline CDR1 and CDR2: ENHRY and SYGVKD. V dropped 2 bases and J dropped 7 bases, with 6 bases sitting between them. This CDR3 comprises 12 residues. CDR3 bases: TGTGCCATCAGTGAGCCTTCCCAGCCCCAGCATTTT. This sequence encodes CAISEPSQPQHF.

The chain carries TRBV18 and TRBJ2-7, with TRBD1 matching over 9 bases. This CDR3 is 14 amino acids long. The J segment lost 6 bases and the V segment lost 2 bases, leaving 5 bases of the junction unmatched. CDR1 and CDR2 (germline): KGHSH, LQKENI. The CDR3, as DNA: TGTGCCAGCTCACCAAACAGGGGGCAAGGCGAGCAGTACTTC. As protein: CASSPNRGQGEQYF.

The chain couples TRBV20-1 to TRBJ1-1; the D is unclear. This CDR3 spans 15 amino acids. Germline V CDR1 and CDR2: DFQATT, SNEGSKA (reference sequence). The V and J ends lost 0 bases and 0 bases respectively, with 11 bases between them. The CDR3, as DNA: TGCAGTGCTAGAGATCCCTCCGAGGTGAACACTGAAGCTTTCTTT. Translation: CSARDPSEVNTEAFF.

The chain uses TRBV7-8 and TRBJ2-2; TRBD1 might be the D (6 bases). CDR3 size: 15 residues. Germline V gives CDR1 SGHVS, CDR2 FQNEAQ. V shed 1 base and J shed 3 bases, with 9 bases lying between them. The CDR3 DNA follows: TGTGCCAGCAGCTTAGTTGGACAGTACACCGGGGAGCTGTTTTTT. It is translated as CASSLVGQYTGELFF.

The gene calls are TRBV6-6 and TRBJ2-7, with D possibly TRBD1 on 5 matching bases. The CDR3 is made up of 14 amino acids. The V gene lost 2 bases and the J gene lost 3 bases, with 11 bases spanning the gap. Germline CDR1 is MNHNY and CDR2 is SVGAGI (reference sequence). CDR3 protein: CASSYPDRDYEQYF. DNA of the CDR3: TGTGCCAGCAGTTACCCTGACAGAGACTACGAGCAGTACTTC.